Below, 17 T cell receptor beta chains from the same sample are listed, as sequenced in a study of blood T cell repertoires in COVID-19. The assay was immunoSEQ multiplex PCR, and TCRdb's table has in-frame clones only and misses some. There are approximately 67,000 clones in the sample; around 86% occur only once, and just over 8% lies in the top ten. The sequencing sample was made of peripheral blood. These receptors were obtained from a man aged 45-65 years with active COVID-19.

The V and J genes are TRBV25-1 and TRBJ1-6; the D gene is possibly TRBD1 (6 bases). Germline V gene sequence: CDR1 MGHDK, CDR2 SYGVNS. The V gene lost 6 bases and the J gene lost 6 bases, with 15 bases spanning the gap. The CDR3 contains 15 residues. CDR3 bases: TGTGCCAGCAGAAGAGGGACAACCTCTAATTCACCCCTCCACTTT. This sequence encodes CASRRGTTSNSPLHF.

The gene calls are TRBV4-2 and TRBJ2-3, with 15 bases identical to TRBD2. Unmatched junction bases numbered 13, after V lost 4 bases and J lost 5 bases. Germline CDR1 LGHNA, CDR2 YNFKEQ. This CDR3 has 19 residues. The CDR3, as DNA: TGTGCCAGCAGCCTGGGACTAGCGGGAGGCCCTTGGGAGAGAGATACGCAGTATTTT. It specifies CASSLGLAGGPWERDTQYF.

The rearrangement links TRBV7-9 to TRBJ1-1; D possibly corresponds to TRBD1 (6 bases). From germline, CDR1 is SEHNR and CDR2 FQNEAQ (reference sequence). Trimming cost V 5 bases and J 5 bases, with 18 bases left between them. CDR3 size: 15 residues. Written as DNA, the CDR3 is TGTGCCAGCAGCCCGGGGTGGGGGCGCTTGACTGAAGCTTTCTTT. Amino acid sequence: CASSPGWGRLTEAFF.

The rearrangement links TRBV6-6 to TRBJ2-7; 9 bases agree with TRBD1. The CDR3 length is 13 residues. Germline CDR1 and CDR2: MNHNY and SVGAGI (reference sequence). V trimming: 6 bases; J trimming: 4 bases; junction bases outside the gene matches: 4. The CDR3 protein is CASRPGQGYEQYF. CDR3 bases: TGTGCCAGCAGGCCGGGACAGGGTTACGAGCAGTACTTC.

The J gene is TRBJ1-5, the V gene TRBV6-5; possible D gene TRBD1, 5 bases. With 10 bases removed from V and 3 bases from J, the gap between germline ends came to 13 bases. Germline V gene sequence: CDR1 MNHEY, CDR2 SVGAGI. The CDR3 runs 13 residues. The CDR3 DNA follows: TGTGCCACCCAGGGAGGGCCCAATCAGCCCCAGCATTTT. Translating gives CATQGGPNQPQHF.

The chain carries TRBV2 and TRBJ1-5; no firm D call. Germline V gives CDR1 SNHLY, CDR2 FYNNEI. V was shortened by 7 bases and J by 7 bases, with 14 bases between the two germline ends. This CDR3 is built from 13 residues. This CDR3 reads CASTLYWEQPQHF. The DNA for the CDR3 is TGTGCCAGCACCCTATACTGGGAGCAGCCCCAGCATTTT.

The count of this clone is one. The chain recombines TRBV5-1 with TRBJ2-4; D perhaps matches TRBD2 (7 bases). This CDR3 has 16 amino acids. The V gene's germline CDR1 is SGHRS and CDR2 YFSETQ. V gave up 0 bases and J gave up 8 bases, with 18 bases separating them. The CDR3 DNA reads TGCGCCAGCAGCTTGGCCCCAGTGGGGGCGGGGGACATTCAGTACTTC. Its protein is CASSLAPVGAGDIQYF.

This chain uses TRBV2 with TRBJ2-7, with unresolved D. Germline loops: CDR1 SNHLY, CDR2 FYNNEI. This CDR3 is 13 amino acids long. V dropped 6 bases and J dropped 0 bases, with 9 bases sitting between them. CDR3 protein: CASRMTSSYEQYF. Written as DNA, the CDR3 is TGTGCCAGCAGAATGACAAGCTCCTACGAGCAGTACTTC. The whole variable domain, filled in from reference TRBV2 and TRBJ2-7, reads EPEVTQTPSHQVTQMGQEVILRCVPISNHLYFYWYRQILGQKVEFLVSFYNNEISEKSEIFDDQFSVERPDGSNFTLKIRSTKLEDSAMYFCASRMTSSYEQYFGPGTRLTVT.

This clone is a singleton in its sample. For the CDR3, the DNA is TGTGCCAGCAGCTACGCCCGGGACAGAGTATTTGAAGCTTTCTTT. Translation: CASSYARDRVFEAFF. The gene calls are TRBV28 and TRBJ1-1; 7 nucleotides agree with TRBD1. The V gene's germline CDR1 is MDHEN and CDR2 SYDVKM. The CDR3 is made up of 15 amino acids. The trim removed 6 bases at V and 7 bases at J, leaving 14 bases unmatched. Full variable domain (outside the CDR3, taken from reference TRBV28 and TRBJ1-1): DVKVTQSSRYLVKRTGEKVFLECVQDMDHENMFWYRQDPGLGLRLIYFSYDVKMKEKGDIPEGYSVSREKKERFSLILESASTNQTSMYLCASSYARDRVFEAFFGQGTRLTVV.

The chain recombines TRBV7-9 with TRBJ1-1; D gene ambiguous. The V end was cut by 5 bases, the J end by 2 bases, with 3 bases between. Germline loops: CDR1 SEHNR, CDR2 FQNEAQ (reference sequence). The CDR3 consists of 11 residues. The CDR3 is CASSQNTEAFF. DNA for the CDR3: TGTGCCAGCAGCCAAAACACTGAAGCTTTCTTT.

This clone turned up a few times. The V gene is TRBV19, the J gene TRBJ1-3; 9 bases are a match to TRBD1. V shed 7 bases and J 4 bases; nucleotides not matched to a gene: 8. This CDR3 region has 15 residues. Germline V CDR1 and CDR2: LNHDA, SQIVND (reference sequence). The CDR3 spells CASTNRGQSGNTIYF. CDR3 DNA: TGTGCCAGTACGAACAGGGGGCAATCGGGAAACACCATATATTTT. Looking up the rest from reference TRBV19 and TRBJ1-3 gives the full variable domain: DGGITQSPKYLFRKEGQNVTLSCEQNLNHDAMYWYRQDPGQGLRLIYYSQIVNDFQKGDIAEGYSVSREKKESFPLTVTSAQKNPTAFYLCASTNRGQSGNTIYFGEGSWLTVV.

This chain uses TRBV19 with TRBJ2-5; TRBD1 matches 8 bases. The trim removed 6 bases at V and 3 bases at J, leaving 3 bases unmatched. Germline-derived CDR1 and CDR2 are LNHDA and SQIVND (reference sequence). CDR3 length: 13 amino acids. The CDR3 reads CASSQDREETQYF. CDR3 DNA: TGTGCCAGTAGCCAGGACAGGGAAGAGACCCAGTACTTC.

The V gene is TRBV6-5, the J gene TRBJ1-5; a possible D gene is TRBD1 (6 bases). V lost 2 bases and J lost 7, with 9 bases in between. The CDR3 consists of 13 residues. The germline gives CDR1 MNHEY, CDR2 SVGAGI. The CDR3: CASSYERGQPQHF. DNA of the CDR3: TGTGCCAGCAGTTACGAGAGGGGGCAGCCCCAGCATTTT.

This clone is a singleton in its sample. The V call is TRBV28, the J call TRBJ2-2; 12 nucleotides match TRBD2. The CDR3 is made up of 15 amino acids. From germline, CDR1 is MDHEN and CDR2 SYDVKM. Trimming at V came to 8 bases and at J to 1 base, leaving 2 bases not matched to a gene. This CDR3 reads CASGTSGLNTGELFF. CDR3 nucleotides: TGTGCCAGCGGGACTAGCGGGTTGAACACCGGGGAGCTGTTTTTT.

V gene TRBV18 combines with J gene TRBJ2-1, with D possibly matching TRBD2 (6 bases). The CDR3 extends over 14 amino acids. Germline CDR1 reads KGHSH; CDR2 reads LQKENI. The V and J ends lost 3 bases and 4 bases respectively, with 10 bases between them. CDR3 sequence (DNA): TGTGCCAGCTCACCGGGAGGACCTTACAATGAGCAGTTCTTC. Its protein is CASSPGGPYNEQFF.

This clone was recorded at least ten times. V and J are TRBV4-2 and TRBJ2-3; TRBD2 matches 9 bases. The CDR3 has 15 amino acids. From germline, CDR1 is LGHNA and CDR2 YNFKEQ. The ends lost 0 bases at V and 4 bases at J; junction bases unmatched: 2. The CDR3 nucleotides read TGTGCCAGCAGCCAAGAGCGGGAGGGCCCAGATACGCAGTATTTT. Amino acids: CASSQEREGPDTQYF.

This clone was counted a few times. The chain employs TRBV7-9 and TRBJ1-5; D is possibly TRBD1 (6 bases). Germline V gives CDR1 SEHNR, CDR2 FQNEAQ (reference sequence). The CDR3 spans 15 residues. Trimming took off 2 bases at V and 4 bases at J, with 12 bases between the two ends. CDR3 nucleotides: TGTGCCAGCAGCTTAATGGGGCAGGGGAATCAGCCCCAGCATTTT. It translates to CASSLMGQGNQPQHF.